This T cell receptor (beta chain) was found in a study of blood T cell repertoires in COVID-19. Background on the study: PBMCs, B-cell-depleted T cells, or T cells were the source of the cDNA or gDNA that made up the material.

Per the original data handling: Estimation of nucleated cell counts relied on the amplification of reference gene primers. Profiled with immunoSEQ multiplex PCR; TCRdb holds only in-frame clones, not every one. V and J calls and clone size are given by that table; D and trimming were obtained from the DNA. Of 170,000 or so clones listed, roughly 88% were seen once; the top ten hold 2.5% to 3.5%. This clone was seen just once. The germline V gene encodes CDR1 SGDLS and CDR2 YYNGEE. V was shortened by 4 bases and J by 1 base, with 12 bases between the two germline ends. The CDR3 loop spans 15 amino acids.

The TCR originated in a woman aged 55-70 years with acute or convalescent COVID-19. This chain links TRBV9 with TRBJ1-5, with a possible D match to TRBD1 (6 bases). Sequenced material: peripheral blood. For the CDR3, the DNA is TGTGCCAGCAGCTCTCAGGGGTCGAGCAATCAGCCCCAGCATTTT. Protein: CASSSQGSSNQPQHF.